The rows below give T cell receptor beta chains drawn from one sample of a study of blood T cell repertoires in COVID-19. Repertoires were generated with immunoSEQ multiplex PCR, while TCRdb's copy carries only in-frame clones and drops some. The profile shows approximately 350,000 clones, around nine tenths of them singletons. Material: peripheral blood. These receptors were taken from a woman in her 70s with COVID-19, enrolled during active disease. Both conserved end residues are part of each CDR3. The order of the fields is J gene, D gene, clone size, V gene, CDR3 DNA, CDR3 protein. A D gene is named only where the DNA matches it firmly. Size values are once, few and many counts, or a class for expanded clones, and some rows have none.

J: TRBJ2-7
D: .
size: .
V: TRBV21-1
DNA: TGTGCCAGCAGCTCCAACCGGGACAGGGGCTACGAGCAGTACTTC
CDR3: CASSSNRDRGYEQYF

J: TRBJ2-7
D: TRBD2
size: .
V: TRBV28
DNA: TGTGCCAGCAGTTGGGAAGCGGGGTTTTCTACCTACGAGCAGTACTTC
CDR3: CASSWEAGFSTYEQYF

J: TRBJ2-7
D: .
size: .
V: TRBV6-5
DNA: TGTGCCAGCAGTCCCGAACAGTACTCGTACGAGCAGTACTTC
CDR3: CASSPEQYSYEQYF

J: TRBJ1-2
D: TRBD1
size: .
V: TRBV4-1
DNA: TGCGCCAGCAGCCACATGACACAGGGGTTGAACTATGGCTACACCTTC
CDR3: CASSHMTQGLNYGYTF

J: TRBJ2-7
D: TRBD2
size: .
V: TRBV10-3
DNA: TGTGCCATCAGTGAGGTAGCGGGGGCCTACGAGCAGTACTTC
CDR3: CAISEVAGAYEQYF

J: TRBJ1-1
D: .
size: .
V: TRBV29-1
DNA: TGCAGCGTTGAACGGGGGAACACTGAAGCTTTCTTT
CDR3: CSVERGNTEAFF

J: TRBJ1-4
D: .
size: .
V: TRBV28
DNA: TGTGCCAGCAGTAACGGACAGACTAATGAAAAACTGTTTTTT
CDR3: CASSNGQTNEKLFF

J: TRBJ2-1
D: TRBD2
size: few
V: TRBV4-2
DNA: TGTGCCAGCAGCCAGCCCGAGACTAGCGGAGATTACAATGAGCAGTTCTTC
CDR3: CASSQPETSGDYNEQFF

J: TRBJ1-2
D: .
size: .
V: TRBV6-1
DNA: TGTGCCAGCAGTAATACAGGGTATGGCTACACCTTC
CDR3: CASSNTGYGYTF

J: TRBJ1-6
D: .
size: .
V: TRBV9
DNA: TGTGCCAGCAGCCCATCCGGGACACAATATAATTCACCCCTCCACTTT
CDR3: CASSPSGTQYNSPLHF

J: TRBJ1-2
D: TRBD1
size: once
V: TRBV6-6
DNA: TGTGCCAGCATCGGGACAGGGGAAGACTATGGCTACACCTTC
CDR3: CASIGTGEDYGYTF

J: TRBJ2-3
D: TRBD1
size: .
V: TRBV19
DNA: TGTGCCAGTAGTACAAGGACAGGCGCTACAGATACGCAGTATTTT
CDR3: CASSTRTGATDTQYF

J: TRBJ1-2
D: .
size: .
V: TRBV4-2
DNA: TGTGCCAGCAGCCAAGGGGGGGAGTATGGCTACACCTTC
CDR3: CASSQGGEYGYTF

J: TRBJ2-3
D: .
size: .
V: TRBV7-2
DNA: TGTGCCAGCAGCTTATCGGGGGGCACAGATACGCAGTATTTT
CDR3: CASSLSGGTDTQYF

J: TRBJ1-3
D: .
size: .
V: TRBV5-6
DNA: TGTGCCAGCAGCTTGTTAGCTGCTGGCTCTGGAAACACCATATATTTT
CDR3: CASSLLAAGSGNTIYF

J: TRBJ1-2
D: TRBD1
size: .
V: TRBV19
DNA: TGTGCCAGTAGTATGTTCGGGGGACAGGGGATTAATGGCTACACCTTC
CDR3: CASSMFGGQGINGYTF

J: TRBJ2-7
D: TRBD1
size: once
V: TRBV2
DNA: TGTGCCAGCTGTGGACAGGACTACGAGCAGTACTTC
CDR3: CASCGQDYEQYF

J: TRBJ2-3
D: .
size: .
V: TRBV3-1/TRBV3-2
DNA: TGTGCCAGCAGTCGAGGCGGTTCGGGAACACAAACAGATACGCAGTATTTT
CDR3: CASSRGGSGTQTDTQYF